This is a list of T cell receptor beta chains from one sample in a study of blood T cell repertoires in COVID-19. Assay used: immunoSEQ multiplex PCR; TCRdb lists only in-frame clones, some missing. In the table there are about 480,000 clones, about nine tenths of which are singletons. Sequenced input: PBMCs or T cells enriched from blood (not recorded which). Receptor source: an older woman who had recovered from COVID-19. CDR3s include the opening cysteine and the closing phenylalanine or tryptophan. The D gene is left open where the match is weak. Some rows mark clone size as missing; the rest say once, few, many or name a class of expanded clone.

- | TRBJ2-6 | TRBV7-9 | once | CASSSGSSSGANVLTF | TGTGCCAGCAGCTCTGGCTCAAGCTCTGGGGCCAACGTCCTGACTTTC
- | TRBJ1-2 | TRBV11-3 | - | CASSLESGVGYTF | TGTGCCAGCAGCTTAGAATCCGGGGTAGGCTACACCTTC
- | TRBJ2-1 | TRBV2 | - | CASALRGTYNEQFF | TGTGCCAGCGCTCTTCGGGGTACCTACAATGAGCAGTTCTTC
- | TRBJ2-7 | TRBV6-5 | - | CASTQSGTSHEQYF | TGTGCCAGCACCCAATCCGGGACAAGCCACGAGCAGTACTTC
- | TRBJ2-6 | TRBV12-5 | - | CASGLVGAGANVLTF | TGTGCTAGTGGTTTGGTCGGGGCTGGGGCCAACGTCCTGACTTTC
- | TRBJ1-1 | TRBV6-4 | - | CASSDSKRSWGDTEAFF | TGTGCCAGCAGTGACTCTAAGCGAAGTTGGGGAGACACTGAAGCTTTCTTT
- | TRBJ2-3 | TRBV19 | few | CASSLSSGSGAKDTQYF | TGTGCCAGTAGCCTATCCTCGGGTAGCGGAGCCAAAGATACGCAGTATTTT
TRBD2 | TRBJ2-1 | TRBV19 | - | CATDQAGGLNEQFF | TGTGCCACCGACCAAGCGGGGGGCCTCAATGAGCAGTTCTTC
- | TRBJ1-2 | TRBV19 | - | CAAQDYPYGYTF | TGTGCCGCGCAGGACTACCCCTATGGCTACACCTTC
TRBD2 | TRBJ2-1 | TRBV5-4 | - | CASSGILAGGPNEQFF | TGTGCCAGCAGCGGGATACTAGCGGGGGGGCCCAATGAGCAGTTCTTC
- | TRBJ2-7 | TRBV6-5 | - | CASSYFQGSYEQYF | TGTGCCAGCAGTTACTTTCAGGGTTCCTACGAGCAGTACTTC
TRBD1 | TRBJ1-1 | TRBV4-1 | - | CASRQTQGAANTEAFF | TGCGCCAGCAGGCAAACGCAGGGGGCGGCGAACACTGAAGCTTTCTTT
TRBD1 | TRBJ1-1 | TRBV2 | - | CASSTGGLGNTEAFF | TGTGCCAGCAGTACAGGGGGCTTGGGGAACACTGAAGCTTTCTTT
TRBD1 | TRBJ2-1 | TRBV2 | - | CASSYMGQGVREQFF | TGTGCCAGCAGTTACATGGGACAGGGGGTGCGTGAGCAGTTCTTC
- | TRBJ1-6 | TRBV7-9 | - | CASSEVVTGASSYNSPLHF | TGTGCCAGCAGCGAGGTTGTGACAGGTGCAAGCTCCTATAATTCACCCCTCCACTTT
TRBD2 | TRBJ2-2 | TRBV18 | - | CASSPWTSGDNTGELFF | TGTGCCAGCTCACCGTGGACTAGCGGGGACAACACCGGGGAGCTGTTTTTT
- | TRBJ2-1 | TRBV24-1 | - | CATGLAGTGINEQFF | TGTGCCACCGGACTAGCCGGGACAGGGATTAATGAGCAGTTCTTC
- | TRBJ2-3 | TRBV7-8 | - | CASSFLGLGERDTQYF | TGTGCCAGCAGCTTTTTGGGGCTAGGAGAAAGAGATACGCAGTATTTT
- | TRBJ2-7 | TRBV6-1 | - | CASSEARRAAYEQYF | TGTGCCAGCAGTGAAGCGCGGCGGGCCGCCTACGAGCAGTACTTC
- | TRBJ1-2 | TRBV12-1 | - | CASSSGGQSGNGYTF | TGTGCCAGCAGCTCCGGGGGACAGTCAGGGAATGGCTACACCTTC
- | TRBJ1-2 | TRBV18 | once | CASSPRERGYTF | TGTGCCAGCTCACCTCGGGAAAGAGGCTACACCTTC
TRBD1 | TRBJ1-6 | TRBV10-3 | - | CAIREGQGDNSPLHF | TGTGCCATCAGAGAAGGACAGGGGGATAATTCACCCCTCCACTTT
- | TRBJ1-6 | TRBV2 | - | CASTPRGPEYNSPLHF | TGTGCCAGCACCCCCCGGGGTCCGGAGTATAATTCACCCCTCCACTTT
TRBD1 | TRBJ2-5 | TRBV5-6 | - | CASSRDRGTETQYF | TGTGCCAGCAGTCGGGACAGGGGAACAGAGACCCAGTACTTC
TRBD1 | TRBJ1-2 | TRBV7-6 | - | CASSLGTVPRYGYTF | TGTGCCAGCAGCTTGGGGACAGTTCCCCGCTATGGCTACACCTTC
- | TRBJ1-5 | TRBV10-3 | - | CATTRGTGNQPQHF | TGTGCCACGACCAGGGGCACGGGAAATCAGCCCCAGCATTTT
- | TRBJ1-6 | TRBV7-2 | - | CASRIDTYRNNSPLHF | TGTGCCAGCAGAATAGACACGTATAGGAATAATTCACCCCTCCACTTT
TRBD1 | TRBJ1-5 | TRBV6-4 | - | CASELESQGHNQPQHF | TGTGCCAGCGAACTCGAGTCACAGGGGCACAATCAGCCCCAGCATTTT
- | TRBJ1-4 | TRBV3-1/TRBV3-2 | - | CASSQWGVGNEKLFF | TGTGCCAGCAGCCAATGGGGCGTAGGTAATGAAAAACTGTTTTTT
- | TRBJ1-2 | TRBV28 | - | CASSTPNGYTF | TGTGCCAGCAGTACCCCTAATGGCTACACCTTC
- | TRBJ1-3 | TRBV7-9 | - | CASSFILGSNSGNTIYF | TGTGCCAGCAGCTTTATTTTAGGGAGCAACTCTGGAAACACCATATATTTT
- | TRBJ1-3 | TRBV11-2 | - | CASSLLSPLQGEENTIYF | TGTGCCAGCAGCTTACTCTCCCCTCTACAGGGAGAGGAAAACACCATATATTTT
TRBD2 | TRBJ2-2 | TRBV5-5 | - | CASVAGGLDGELFF | TGTGCCAGCGTAGCGGGGGGGCTGGACGGGGAGCTGTTTTTT
- | TRBJ1-2 | TRBV2 | - | CASSEVPGISGYTF | TGTGCCAGCAGTGAAGTTCCAGGGATTAGTGGCTACACCTTC
- | TRBJ1-1 | TRBV6-5 | - | CASKGVKVNTEAFF | TGTGCCAGCAAGGGGGTAAAGGTGAACACTGAAGCTTTCTTT
TRBD1 | TRBJ2-6 | TRBV19 | - | CASTPRGQFLSSLSGANVLTF | TGTGCCAGTACCCCCAGGGGACAGTTTCTATCCTCACTCTCTGGGGCCAACGTCCTGACTTTC
TRBD2 | TRBJ2-5 | TRBV5-1 | - | CASSLGMGSTSSQETQYF | TGCGCCAGCAGCTTAGGCATGGGATCGACTAGCTCCCAAGAGACCCAGTACTTC
TRBD1 | TRBJ1-6 | TRBV3-1/TRBV3-2 | once | CASSQGDRGYNSPLHF | TGTGCCAGCAGCCAAGGGGACAGGGGTTATAATTCACCCCTCCACTTT
- | TRBJ1-4 | TRBV3-1/TRBV3-2 | - | CASSQESGLTTRLFF | TGTGCCAGCAGCCAAGAGTCGGGTTTAACCACTCGACTGTTTTTT
TRBD1 | TRBJ2-4 | TRBV18 | - | CASSPRTGGAKNIQYF | TGTGCCAGCTCACCGCGGACAGGCGGGGCCAAAAACATTCAGTACTTC
- | TRBJ1-5 | TRBV5-8 | few | CASSLARGGNQPQHF | TGTGCCAGCAGCTTGGCCAGGGGTGGCAATCAGCCCCAGCATTTT
TRBD1 | TRBJ1-2 | TRBV2 | - | CASRTGVDYGYTF | TGTGCCAGCAGAACAGGGGTGGACTATGGCTACACCTTC